This paragraph covers one T cell receptor (beta chain) sequence. The data were taken from a study of blood T cell repertoires in COVID-19. There are 15 residues in the CDR3. J gave up 6 bases and V 7 bases, and 11 bases lay outside the gene matches. Germline-derived CDR1 and CDR2 are MDHEN and SYDVKM. In the original workflow: For nucleated cells, counts were estimated from reference gene primer amplification. The data were produced by immunoSEQ multiplex PCR, yet TCRdb's version contains in-frame clones alone and is incomplete. V and J calls and clone size are given by that table; D and trimming were obtained from the DNA. Of more than 200,000 clones listed, about 87% are singletons.

This TCR derives from a woman aged 55-69 years with COVID-19, enrolled during active disease. The chain combines TRBV28 with TRBJ1-5; 8 nucleotides match TRBD1. Source material: peripheral blood. CDR3 in DNA: TGTGCCAGCACCCAGGGGGGCAGGGGGCCTCAGCCCCAGCATTTT. Protein sequence: CASTQGGRGPQPQHF.